Presented here are 9 T cell receptor beta chains from one specimen sequenced in a study of cytomegalovirus exposure and HLA in healthy donors. A multiplex PCR was run with 60 Vbeta primers and 13 Jbeta primers. The table came from immunoSEQ multiplex PCR; TCRdb's copy has only in-frame clones and leaves some out. The profile shows 150,000 or so clones, 70% to 80% of them singletons. Sequencing was performed on PBMCs. These receptor sequences come from a man aged 25 to 40 in good health and CMV-seronegative.

The table lists this clone with a few counts. V usage is TRBV6-5 and J usage is TRBJ1-1; 9 bases align to TRBD1. Germline V lookup: CDR1 MNHEY, CDR2 SVGAGI. The trim removed 4 bases at V and 11 bases at J, leaving 11 bases unmatched. The CDR3 runs 14 residues. DNA for the CDR3: TGTGCCAGCAGTTCCCAACCACAGGGGGCGAAGGCTTTCTTT. Amino acids: CASSSQPQGAKAFF.

The chain uses TRBV14 and TRBJ2-1; D gene ambiguous. Per the germline V gene, CDR1 is SGHDN and CDR2 is FVKESK. The CDR3 sequence is 13 residues long. Trimming removed 6 bases from V and 5 bases from J, with 11 bases in between. The CDR3 nucleotides are TGTGCCAGCAGGGTCGGCGGAAACAATGAGCAGTTCTTC. Residues: CASRVGGNNEQFF.

This clone was detected only a few times. The chain employs TRBV14 and TRBJ2-7; a possible D gene is TRBD2 (5 bases). Germline values: CDR1 SGHDN, CDR2 FVKESK. Trimming took 1 base from V and 10 from J, leaving 8 bases between them. This CDR3 is 11 amino acids long. The CDR3 sequence: CASSQGGSQYF. Written as DNA, the CDR3 is TGTGCCAGCAGCCAAGGAGGGTCCCAGTACTTC.

The V and J genes are TRBV10-3 and TRBJ1-2; TRBD1 agrees at 7 bases. Unmatched junction bases numbered 3, after V lost 2 bases and J lost 3 bases. The germline V gene has CDR1 ENHRY and CDR2 SYGVKD. The CDR3 is made up of 14 amino acids. CDR3 in DNA: TGTGCCATCAGTGAGATAGGGGGCGACTATGGCTACACCTTC. Translated, it gives CAISEIGGDYGYTF.

The J gene is TRBJ1-1, the V gene TRBV28; 7 bases map to TRBD1. Germline V gene sequence: CDR1 MDHEN, CDR2 SYDVKM. V lost 7 bases to trimming and J lost 5 bases; unmatched junction nucleotides: 7. The CDR3 extends over 13 amino acids. CDR3 protein: CASKEGAFTEAFF. The CDR3 DNA reads as TGTGCCAGCAAAGAGGGGGCGTTTACTGAAGCTTTCTTT. Variable domain in full (rest from reference TRBV28 and TRBJ1-1): DVKVTQSSRYLVKRTGEKVFLECVQDMDHENMFWYRQDPGLGLRLIYFSYDVKMKEKGDIPEGYSVSREKKERFSLILESASTNQTSMYLCASKEGAFTEAFFGQGTRLTVV.

The chain links TRBV2 to TRBJ2-1; D remains unclear. CDR3 length: 14 amino acids. Between the trimmed V and J ends, which lost 6 bases and 0 bases, there was a span of 9 bases. Germline assignment: CDR1 SNHLY and CDR2 FYNNEI. The CDR3 here is CASRARFSYNEQFF. In DNA, the CDR3 is TGTGCCAGCAGGGCACGATTCTCCTACAATGAGCAGTTCTTC.

This clone was picked up a small number of times. The V and J genes are TRBV4-1 and TRBJ1-4; 9 nucleotides match TRBD1. CDR3 size: 16 residues. Per the germline V gene, CDR1 is MGHRA and CDR2 is YSYEKL. J was trimmed by 5 bases and V by 3 bases; bases with no gene match: 7. The CDR3 region is CASSQVTGTGNEKLFF. CDR3 nucleotides: TGCGCCAGCAGCCAGGTTACCGGGACAGGGAATGAAAAACTGTTTTTT.

A remark on this clone: One end of the junction does not line up with germline, which may come from a read error. The chain has TRBV11-3 and TRBJ2-7, with D perhaps TRBD2 (6 bases). Germline values: CDR1 SGHNT, CDR2 YENEEA. The length of the CDR3 is 13 residues. The CDR3: CASSLEAGYEQYF. The CDR3 bases are TGTGCCAGCAGCCTAGAGGCGGGATACGAGCAGTACTTC.

This clone occurred once. This chain connects TRBV6-6 to TRBJ1-1, with D perhaps matching TRBD1 (6 bases). CDR3 length: 14 residues. The germline CDR1 and CDR2 sequences are MNHNY and SVGAGI (reference sequence). Trimming took off 4 bases at V and 5 bases at J, with 14 bases between the two ends. The CDR3 nucleotides read TGTGCCAGCAGTTCACAGGGTAGTGAGACTGAAGCTTTCTTT. Amino acids: CASSSQGSETEAFF.